This TCR beta chain was profiled in a study of cytomegalovirus exposure and HLA in healthy donors. Study-wide points: Later on, an analysis found that several of the most significant clusters appeared to be linked to common viral pathogens, which included parvovirus B19. Per published reports, the classifier diagnosed cytomegalovirus status with high specificity and sensitivity. Most TCR sequences were uncommon, yet certain public TCRs appeared in many donors. Relative to the approximately 700-donor mean, N-insertions were reportedly fewer in an Asian-associated ancestry cluster in a later analysis.

As regards this clone: Its antigen is still unknown.

PCR used 60 Vbeta primers and 13 Jbeta primers. Generated by immunoSEQ multiplex PCR, the TCRdb table keeps only in-frame clones and is missing some. The sample contains 100,000 to 120,000 clones, roughly two thirds of which appear only once. The CDR3 length is 15 residues. Per germline, CDR1 KGHSH and CDR2 LQKENI. With V trimmed by 1 base and J by 6 bases, 8 bases remained unmatched. The sequence was collected from a man younger than 30 in good health and CMV-seropositive. Material for sequencing was PBMCs. The V gene is TRBV18, the J gene TRBJ1-2; 7 positions match TRBD1. The CDR3 nucleotides are TGTGCCAGCTCACCACTAGACAAAGGGACAGATGGCTACACCTTC. Its translation: CASSPLDKGTDGYTF.